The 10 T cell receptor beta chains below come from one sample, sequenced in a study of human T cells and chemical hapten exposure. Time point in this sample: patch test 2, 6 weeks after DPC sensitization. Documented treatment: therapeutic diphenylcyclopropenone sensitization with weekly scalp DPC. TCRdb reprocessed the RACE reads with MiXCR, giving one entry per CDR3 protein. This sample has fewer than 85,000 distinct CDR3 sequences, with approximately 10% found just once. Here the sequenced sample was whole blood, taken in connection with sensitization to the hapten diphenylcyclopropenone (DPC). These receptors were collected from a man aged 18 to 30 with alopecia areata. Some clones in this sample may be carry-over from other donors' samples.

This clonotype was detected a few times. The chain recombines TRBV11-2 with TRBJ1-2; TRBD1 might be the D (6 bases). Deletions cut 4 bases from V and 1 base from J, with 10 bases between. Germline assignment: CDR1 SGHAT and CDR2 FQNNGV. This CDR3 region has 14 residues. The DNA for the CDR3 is TGTGCCAGCAGCTCGGACAGCTTTAACTATGGCTACACCTTC. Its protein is CASSSDSFNYGYTF.

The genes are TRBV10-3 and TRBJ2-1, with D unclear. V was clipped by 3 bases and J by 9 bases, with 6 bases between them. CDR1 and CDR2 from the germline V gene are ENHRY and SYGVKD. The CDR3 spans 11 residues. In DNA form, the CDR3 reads TGTGCCATCAGTGAAGAAGGTGAGCAGTTCTTC. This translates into CAISEEGEQFF.

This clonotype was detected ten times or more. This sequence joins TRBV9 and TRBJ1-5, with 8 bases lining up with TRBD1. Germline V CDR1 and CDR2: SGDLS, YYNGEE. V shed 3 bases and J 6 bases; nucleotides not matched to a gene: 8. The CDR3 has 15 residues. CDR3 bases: TGTGCCAGCAGCGGCGACCCAGGGGGCATTCAGCCCCAGCATTTT. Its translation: CASSGDPGGIQPQHF.

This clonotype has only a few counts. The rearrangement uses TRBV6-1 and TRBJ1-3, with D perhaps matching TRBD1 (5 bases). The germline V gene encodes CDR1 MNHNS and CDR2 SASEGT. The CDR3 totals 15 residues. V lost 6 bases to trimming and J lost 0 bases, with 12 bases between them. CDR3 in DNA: TGTGCCAGCAGCGTACGGGACGACTCTGGAAACACCATATATTTT. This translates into CASSVRDDSGNTIYF.

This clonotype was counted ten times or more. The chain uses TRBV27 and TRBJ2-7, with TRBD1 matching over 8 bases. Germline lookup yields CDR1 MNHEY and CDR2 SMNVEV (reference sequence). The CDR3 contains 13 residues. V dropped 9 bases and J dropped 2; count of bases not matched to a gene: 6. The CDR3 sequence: CARRARGPYEQYV. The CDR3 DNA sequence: TGTGCCAGGAGGGCCAGGGGGCCCTACGAGCAGTACGTC.

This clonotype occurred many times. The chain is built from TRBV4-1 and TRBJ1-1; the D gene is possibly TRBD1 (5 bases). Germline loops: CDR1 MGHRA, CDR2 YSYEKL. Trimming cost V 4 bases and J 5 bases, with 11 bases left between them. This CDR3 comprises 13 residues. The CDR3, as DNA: TGCGCCAGCAGCCCGATAGGGGTAACTGAAGCTTTCTTT. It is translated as CASSPIGVTEAFF.

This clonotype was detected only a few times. The CDR3 DNA reads as TGTGCCACCAGTGCCCCGGGCCCCCGGGACGAGCAGTACTTC. The encoded protein is CATSAPGPRDEQYF. This chain links TRBV24-1 with TRBJ2-7; D gene unclear. Germline V gene lookup returns CDR1 KGHDR and CDR2 SFDVKD. Trimming pared 5 bases from V and 5 bases from J, leaving 15 bases between. CDR3 size: 14 residues.

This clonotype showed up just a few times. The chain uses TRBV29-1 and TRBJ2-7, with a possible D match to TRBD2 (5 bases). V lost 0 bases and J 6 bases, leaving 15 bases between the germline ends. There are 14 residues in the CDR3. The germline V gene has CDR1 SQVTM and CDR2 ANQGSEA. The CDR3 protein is CSVEEGSPLGEQYF. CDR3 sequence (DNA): TGCAGCGTTGAAGAGGGGAGCCCCTTGGGCGAGCAGTACTTC.

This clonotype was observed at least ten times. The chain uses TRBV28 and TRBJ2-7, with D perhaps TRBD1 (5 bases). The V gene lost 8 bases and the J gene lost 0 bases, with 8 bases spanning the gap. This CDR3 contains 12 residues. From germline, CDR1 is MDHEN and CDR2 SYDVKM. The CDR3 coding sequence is TGTGCCAGCGCGGACAACTCCTACGAGCAGTACTTC. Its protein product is CASADNSYEQYF.

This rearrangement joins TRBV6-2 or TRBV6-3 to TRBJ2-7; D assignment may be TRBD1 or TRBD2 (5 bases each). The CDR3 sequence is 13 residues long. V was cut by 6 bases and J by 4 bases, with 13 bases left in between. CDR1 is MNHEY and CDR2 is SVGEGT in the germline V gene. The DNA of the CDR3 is TGTGCCAGCAGCTCGGGACCAGAATACGAGCAGTACGTC. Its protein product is CASSSGPEYEQYV.